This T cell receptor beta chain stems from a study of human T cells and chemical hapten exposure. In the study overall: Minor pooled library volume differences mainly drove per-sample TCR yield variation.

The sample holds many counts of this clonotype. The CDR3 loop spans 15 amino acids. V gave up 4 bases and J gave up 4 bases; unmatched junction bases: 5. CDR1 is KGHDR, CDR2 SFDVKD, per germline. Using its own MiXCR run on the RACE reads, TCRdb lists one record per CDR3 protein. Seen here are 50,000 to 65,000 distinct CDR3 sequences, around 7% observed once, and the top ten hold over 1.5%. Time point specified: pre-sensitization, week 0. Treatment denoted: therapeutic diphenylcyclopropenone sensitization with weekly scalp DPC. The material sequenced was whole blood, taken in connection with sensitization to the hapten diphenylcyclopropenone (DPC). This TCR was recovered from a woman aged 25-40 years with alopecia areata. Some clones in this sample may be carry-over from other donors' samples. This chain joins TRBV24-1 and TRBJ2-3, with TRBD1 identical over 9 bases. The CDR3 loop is CATSDGQGFADTQYF. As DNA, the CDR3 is TGTGCCACCAGTGACGGACAGGGGTTCGCAGATACGCAGTATTTT.